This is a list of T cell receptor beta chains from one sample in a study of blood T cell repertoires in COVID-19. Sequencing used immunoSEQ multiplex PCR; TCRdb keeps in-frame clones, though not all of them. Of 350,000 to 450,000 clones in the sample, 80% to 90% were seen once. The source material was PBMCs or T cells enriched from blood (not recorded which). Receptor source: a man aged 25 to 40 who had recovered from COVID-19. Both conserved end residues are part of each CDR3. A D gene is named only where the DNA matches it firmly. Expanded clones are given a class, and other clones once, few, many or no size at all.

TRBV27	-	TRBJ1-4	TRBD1	TGTGCCAGCAGTTCAAGACAGGGCGGTGAAAAACTGTTTTTT	CASSSRQGGEKLFF
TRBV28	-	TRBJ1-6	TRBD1	TGTGCCAGCAGACTGACCGGGACAGGGGCTGGTTCACCCCTCCACTTT	CASRLTGTGAGSPLHF
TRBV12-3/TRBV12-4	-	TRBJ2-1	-	TGTGCCAGCAGTATACCAGGGGGGTATGAGCAGTTCTTC	CASSIPGGYEQFF
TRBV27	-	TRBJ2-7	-	TGTGCCAGCAGTCCCCGAGGGGCAGGGGCGGATAAGCAGTACTTC	CASSPRGAGADKQYF
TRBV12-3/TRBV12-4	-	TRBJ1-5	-	TGTGCCAGCAACTCACAGGGTCAGCCCCAGCATTTT	CASNSQGQPQHF
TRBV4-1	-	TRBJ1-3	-	TGCGCCAGCAGCCCCCCCGGGGGGACAAGAAACACCATATATTTT	CASSPPGGTRNTIYF
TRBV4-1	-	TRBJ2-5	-	TGCGCCAGCAGCCAAGTCGGCAGGGGACAAGAGACCCAGTACTTC	CASSQVGRGQETQYF
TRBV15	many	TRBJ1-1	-	TGTGCCACCAGCAGAGATCCGGGGGCTGAAGCTTTCTTT	CATSRDPGAEAFF
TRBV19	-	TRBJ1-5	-	TGTGCCAGTAGTTACGGTGCCAATCAGCCCCAGCATTTT	CASSYGANQPQHF
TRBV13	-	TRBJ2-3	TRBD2	TGTGCCAGCAGCTTACGCCTAGCGGAAATCACAGATACGCAGTATTTT	CASSLRLAEITDTQYF
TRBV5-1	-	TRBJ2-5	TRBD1	TGCGCCAGCAGCTTCACAGGGGTGGGAGAGACCCAGTACTTC	CASSFTGVGETQYF
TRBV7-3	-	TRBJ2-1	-	TGTGCCAGCAGCTTATTTAGTTTTGGGACAAGAGCGGACGTGGCCTACAATGAGCAGTTCTTC	CASSLFSFGTRADVAYNEQFF
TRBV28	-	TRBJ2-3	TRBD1	TGTGCCAGCAGGTGGGGACAGCGCCTTGATACGCAGTATTTT	CASRWGQRLDTQYF
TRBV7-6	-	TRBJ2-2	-	TGTGCCAGCAGCTTAGTTTCAGGGGAAAACACCGGGGAGCTGTTTTTT	CASSLVSGENTGELFF
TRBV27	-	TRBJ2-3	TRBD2	TGTGCCAGCAGTTTGACTAGCGGGAGCTCAGATACGCAGTATTTT	CASSLTSGSSDTQYF
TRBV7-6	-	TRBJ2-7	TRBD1	TGTGCCAGCAGCTTAGCTGGGGGACAGGGGTCCGAGCAGTACTTC	CASSLAGGQGSEQYF
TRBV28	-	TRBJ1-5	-	TGTGCCAGCAGCCGTGACAGTTATAGCAATCAGCCCCAGCATTTT	CASSRDSYSNQPQHF
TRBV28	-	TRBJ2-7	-	TGTGCCAGCAGTCGCTCTAGCGCAGCGGGCTACGAGCAGTACTTC	CASSRSSAAGYEQYF
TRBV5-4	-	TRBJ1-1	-	TGTGCCAGCAGCTTGGGGCGGCTGAACACTGAAGCTTTCTTT	CASSLGRLNTEAFF
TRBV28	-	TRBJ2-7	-	TGTGCCAGCAGTAGACTCAGCCGGGACGAGCAGTACTTC	CASSRLSRDEQYF
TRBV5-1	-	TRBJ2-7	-	TGCGCCAGCAGCAAACAGGGTATCGGGCGCCGCGAGCAGTACTTC	CASSKQGIGRREQYF
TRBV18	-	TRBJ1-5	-	TGTGCCAGCTCACCACCGCCAGGGGCACTTAGCAATCAGCCCCAGCATTTT	CASSPPPGALSNQPQHF
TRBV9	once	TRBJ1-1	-	TGTGCCAGCCGGCGGGTGGACACTGAAGCTTTCTTT	CASRRVDTEAFF
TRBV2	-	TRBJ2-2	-	TGTGCCAGCAGTCTCCTCGGGGAGCTGTTTTTT	CASSLLGELFF
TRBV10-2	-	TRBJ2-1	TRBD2	TGCGCCAGCAGACTAGCGGGAGTCGATGAGCAGTTCTTC	CASRLAGVDEQFF
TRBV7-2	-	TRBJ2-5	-	TGTGCCAGCAGCTTAGTAGAGCTAGGCGAGACCCAGTACTTC	CASSLVELGETQYF
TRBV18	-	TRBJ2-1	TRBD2	TGTGCCAGCTCACCTAGGGAAGCGGGAGATGAGCAGTTCTTC	CASSPREAGDEQFF
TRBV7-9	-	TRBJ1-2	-	TGTGCCAGCACCAAAGGGGAGGGTTTACATGGCTACACCTTC	CASTKGEGLHGYTF
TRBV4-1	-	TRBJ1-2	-	TGCGCCAGCAGCCAAGATACGGGAGTACGTGGCTACACCTTC	CASSQDTGVRGYTF
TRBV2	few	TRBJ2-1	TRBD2	TGTGCCAGCAGTGGTAAAGGGAGGGGTAGCTCCTACAATGAGCAGTTCTTC	CASSGKGRGSSYNEQFF
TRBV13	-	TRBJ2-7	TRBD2	TGTGCCAGCAGCTCGGGGGGGCTTTACGAGCAGTACTTC	CASSSGGLYEQYF
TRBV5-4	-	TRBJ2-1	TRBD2	TGTGCCAGCAGCGCGATCGGGGGGGAGGGCCTGAATGAGCAGTTCTTC	CASSAIGGEGLNEQFF
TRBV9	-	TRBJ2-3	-	TGTGCCAGCACGTTATTAGGACTTAGCACAGATACGCAGTATTTT	CASTLLGLSTDTQYF
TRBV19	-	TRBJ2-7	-	TGTGCCAGTAGTATAGGACTGTCCTACGAGCAGTACTTC	CASSIGLSYEQYF
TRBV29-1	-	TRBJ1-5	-	TGCAGCGTTGGGGGGCAGGGAATAGGGAATCAGCCCCAGCATTTT	CSVGGQGIGNQPQHF
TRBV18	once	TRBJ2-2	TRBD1	TGTGCCAGCTCAAAATCAGGGGGCCCGAACACCGGGGAGCTGTTTTTT	CASSKSGGPNTGELFF
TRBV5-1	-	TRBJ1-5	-	TGCGCCAGCAGCCCCCAAGGGGGGGGATATCAGCCCCAGCATTTT	CASSPQGGGYQPQHF
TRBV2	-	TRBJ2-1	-	TGTGCCACCCTATTTTACAATGAGCAGTTCTTC	CATLFYNEQFF
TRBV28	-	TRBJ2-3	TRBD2	TGTGCCAGCAGTCGCTCGGGAGGGCCGGTAGATACGCAGTATTTT	CASSRSGGPVDTQYF
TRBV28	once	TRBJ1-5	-	TGTGCCAGCAGCACAGGGAATCAGCCCCAGCATTTT	CASSTGNQPQHF
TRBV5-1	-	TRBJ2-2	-	TGCGCCAGCAGCCGTACTTCCGAGAACACCGGGGAGCTGTTTTTT	CASSRTSENTGELFF
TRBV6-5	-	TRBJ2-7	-	TGTGCCAGCAGTTACTCTAGTAGCGCTTTATACTACGAGCAGTACTTC	CASSYSSSALYYEQYF
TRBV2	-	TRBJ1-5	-	TGTGCCAGCAGCGAGACAGGACTTGATCAGCCCCAGCATTTT	CASSETGLDQPQHF
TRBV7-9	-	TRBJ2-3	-	TGTGCCAGCAGCGCGCCCGGGGATACGCAGTATTTT	CASSAPGDTQYF
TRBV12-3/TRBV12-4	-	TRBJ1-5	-	TGTGCCAGCAGCGGACACGAGGATCAGCCCCAGCATTTT	CASSGHEDQPQHF
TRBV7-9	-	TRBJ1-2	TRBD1	TGTGCCAGCAGCTCACCGACAGGGGTATATGGCTACACCTTC	CASSSPTGVYGYTF
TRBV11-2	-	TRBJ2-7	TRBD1	TGTGCCAGCAGGACCGGGACAGGCCCTTACGAGCAGTACTTC	CASRTGTGPYEQYF
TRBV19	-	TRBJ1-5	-	TGTGCCAGTAGTATATCCCAGGGAGGCGGCAATCAGCCCCAGCATTTT	CASSISQGGGNQPQHF